The clone carrying this T cell receptor (beta chain) was counted between two and nine times. Its antigen is still unknown. This entry belongs to a study of cytomegalovirus exposure and HLA in healthy donors. The V and J ends lost 5 bases and 5 bases, in that order; junction bases with no gene match: 15. The CDR3 spans 17 residues. Germline CDR1 reads SGHTA; CDR2 reads FQGNSA. Study results and caveats: The authors later found most CMV-associated TCR beta chains appeared HLA-restricted. Investigators reported 164 TCR beta chains as tied to cytomegalovirus. In a later analysis, HLA-C alleles had the fewest associated TCRs, DRB1 alleles the most.

With 60 Vbeta and 13 Jbeta primers, the PCR was carried out. Data came from immunoSEQ multiplex PCR; TCRdb stores just in-frame clones and leaves some out. Among over 150,000 clones, approximately 76% were seen once, and the ten largest hold over 1.1%. J is TRBJ2-5 and V is TRBV7-2; 9 bases line up with TRBD2. The sample taken for sequencing was PBMCs. This TCR came from a man aged 55 to 70 in good health and CMV-seronegative. The DNA of the CDR3 is TGTGCCAGCAGCCGAGAGGGGCGGGGGGGGTCCTGGGAGACCCAGTACTTC. Translation: CASSREGRGGSWETQYF.